The 29 T cell receptor beta chains listed next were all sequenced from one sample in a study of cytomegalovirus exposure and HLA in healthy donors. Sequencing was performed with immunoSEQ multiplex PCR; in TCRdb, only in-frame clones are kept and a portion is missing. Of 250,000 to 400,000 clones in the sample, roughly 86% were seen once. Sequencing input: PBMCs. These receptors all come from a man aged 25-40 years in good health and CMV-seronegative.

This clone was observed once. This sequence joins TRBV19 and TRBJ2-7, with a tentative D call TRBD1 (6 bases). Germline values: CDR1 LNHDA, CDR2 SQIVND (reference sequence). The CDR3 runs 14 residues. V lost 6 bases to trimming and J lost 0 bases, with 12 bases between them. The CDR3 reads CASRYREFSYEQYF. DNA for the CDR3: TGTGCCAGTAGATACAGGGAGTTCTCCTACGAGCAGTACTTC.

This clone showed up just once. V usage is TRBV6-4 and J usage is TRBJ2-6, with D perhaps matching TRBD1 (6 bases). The CDR3 extends over 15 amino acids. The V end was cut by 5 bases, the J end by 4 bases, with 12 bases between. Germline V gene data show CDR1 as MRHNA and CDR2 as SNTAGT. CDR3 nucleotides: TGTGCCAGCAGTCCACAGGGTGCCGGGGCCAACGTCCTGACTTTC. This encodes CASSPQGAGANVLTF.

The gene calls are TRBV5-1 and TRBJ1-6; 10 bases map to TRBD1. This CDR3 comprises 15 residues. Germline lookup yields CDR1 SGHRS and CDR2 YFSETQ. The V and J ends lost 4 bases and 9 bases, in that order; junction bases with no gene match: 7. CDR3 residues: CASSADRGPVSPLHF. The CDR3 bases are TGCGCCAGCAGCGCCGACAGGGGGCCGGTTTCACCCCTCCACTTT.

This clone was observed a single time. The chain recombines TRBV5-4 with TRBJ1-3; no reliable D call. Germline CDR1 is SGHNT and CDR2 is YYREEE (reference sequence). This CDR3 has 14 amino acids. Trimming cost V 0 bases and J 0 bases, with 4 bases left between them. DNA of the CDR3: TGTGCCAGCAGCTTGGACTTCTCTGGAAACACCATATATTTT. Amino acid sequence: CASSLDFSGNTIYF. Using reference TRBV5-4 and TRBJ1-3 for the parts outside the CDR3, the full variable domain is ETGVTQSPTHLIKTRGQQVTLRCSSQSGHNTVSWYQQALGQGPQFIFQYYREEENGRGNFPPRFSGLQFPNYSSELNVNALELDDSALYLCASSLDFSGNTIYFGEGSWLTVV.

The V and J genes are TRBV10-1 and TRBJ2-7; D may be TRBD1 (6 bases). V was pared by 0 bases and J by 8 bases, with 14 bases between. CDR3 length: 14 residues. Per the germline V gene, CDR1 is WNHNN and CDR2 is SYGVQD (reference sequence). In nucleotides, the CDR3 is TGCGCCAGCAGTGAGTCGTCAGGGGAAAAAAAGCAGTACTTC. The encoded protein is CASSESSGEKKQYF.

This chain uses TRBV30 with TRBJ2-2, with 10 positions matching TRBD2. J gave up 6 bases and V 5 bases, and 6 bases lay outside the gene matches. Germline CDR1 and CDR2: GTSNPN and SVGIG (reference sequence). The CDR3 loop spans 14 amino acids. The CDR3 loop is CAWPSGGAAGELFF. CDR3 DNA: TGTGCCTGGCCTAGCGGGGGTGCGGCCGGGGAGCTGTTTTTT.

V is TRBV19 and J is TRBJ1-5, with 8 bases aligning to TRBD1. J gave up 0 bases and V 5 bases, and 6 bases lay outside the gene matches. The CDR3 has 16 residues. CDR1 and CDR2 from the germline V gene are LNHDA and SQIVND (reference sequence). This chain's CDR3 is CASSRPGTGSNQPQHF. The CDR3 DNA follows: TGTGCCAGTAGTCGTCCGGGGACAGGTAGCAATCAGCCCCAGCATTTT. The variable domain in full, with the rest retrieved from reference TRBV19 and TRBJ1-5, is DGGITQSPKYLFRKEGQNVTLSCEQNLNHDAMYWYRQDPGQGLRLIYYSQIVNDFQKGDIAEGYSVSREKKESFPLTVTSAQKNPTAFYLCASSRPGTGSNQPQHFGDGTRLSIL.

The chain uses TRBV6-5 and TRBJ1-1; D not resolved. V lost 0 bases and J 1 base, leaving 9 bases between the germline ends. CDR1 is MNHEY, CDR2 SVGAGI, per germline. The CDR3 has 15 amino acids. In DNA, the CDR3 is TGTGCCAGCAGTTACTCCAAGTACGGGAACACTGAAGCTTTCTTT. Translating it yields CASSYSKYGNTEAFF.

The chain is built from TRBV5-4 and TRBJ1-6; TRBD1 matches at 7 bases. The length of the CDR3 is 15 residues. CDR1 SGHNT and CDR2 YYREEE come from the germline V gene (reference sequence). Trimming cost V 0 bases and J 7 bases; bases outside gene matches: 4. The CDR3 protein is CASSLADRANSPLHF. The DNA for the CDR3 is TGTGCCAGCAGCTTGGCCGACAGGGCGAATTCACCCCTCCACTTT.

The chain uses TRBV4-3 and TRBJ1-2; 7 positions match TRBD1. The V segment lost 0 bases and the J segment 7 bases; nucleotides outside the gene matches: 8. The length of the CDR3 is 15 residues. Germline V gene lookup returns CDR1 LGHNA and CDR2 YSLEER. In DNA, the CDR3 is TGCGCCAGCAGCCAAGATGCCAGGGGGAGGTCTGGCTACACCTTC. Protein sequence: CASSQDARGRSGYTF.

The chain joins TRBV6-6 to TRBJ2-7; TRBD1 aligns across 9 bases. The germline V gene has CDR1 MNHNY and CDR2 SVGAGI (reference sequence). V was clipped by 9 bases and J by 6 bases; unmatched bases: 9. CDR3 length: 13 residues. This chain's CDR3 is CASKGQGVGEQYF. DNA of the CDR3: TGTGCCAGTAAGGGACAGGGAGTAGGCGAGCAGTACTTC.

The chain recombines TRBV27 with TRBJ2-1; TRBD1 agrees at 8 bases. The CDR3 length is 13 residues. Germline-derived CDR1 and CDR2 are MNHEY and SMNVEV (reference sequence). The V and J ends lost 5 bases and 12 bases, in that order; junction bases with no gene match: 9. The DNA for the CDR3 is TGTGCCAGCAGTCGTGACAGGGGACCAGGGCAGTTCTTC. It codes for CASSRDRGPGQFF.

The chain couples TRBV15 to TRBJ1-6; a weak D match, TRBD1 (5 bases). Germline lookup yields CDR1 LNHNV and CDR2 YYDKDF (reference sequence). V lost 0 bases and J 0 bases, leaving 15 bases between the germline ends. This CDR3 is 19 amino acids long. For the CDR3, the DNA is TGTGCCACCAGCAGAGATTTGGGGGACTGGAGCTCCTATAATTCACCCCTCCACTTT. This encodes CATSRDLGDWSSYNSPLHF. Full variable domain (outside the CDR3, taken from reference TRBV15 and TRBJ1-6): DAMVIQNPRYQVTQFGKPVTLSCSQTLNHNVMYWYQQKSSQAPKLLFHYYDKDFNNEADTPDNFQSRRPNTSFCFLDIRSPGLGDTAMYLCATSRDLGDWSSYNSPLHFGNGTRLTVT.

The rearrangement joins TRBV29-1 to TRBJ1-1; 7 nucleotides align to TRBD1. With 7 bases clipped from V and 5 bases from J, the junction kept 10 bases outside the gene matches. From germline, CDR1 is SQVTM and CDR2 ANQGSEA. The CDR3 length is 13 residues. The chain's CDR3 is CSARQGSGTEAFF. The DNA of the CDR3 is TGCAGCGCTAGACAGGGTAGTGGGACTGAAGCTTTCTTT.

The chain uses TRBV4-1 and TRBJ2-7; 8 nucleotides align to TRBD1. The germline V gene has CDR1 MGHRA and CDR2 YSYEKL. J lost 2 bases, V lost 1 base, and 10 bases had no gene match. This CDR3 is built from 17 residues. The CDR3 nucleotides read TGCGCCAGCAGCCAAGGCCCAGGGGGCTTAATCACCTACGAGCAGTACTTC. Translated: CASSQGPGGLITYEQYF.

This chain links TRBV27 with TRBJ2-1, with TRBD2 matching over 7 bases. With V trimmed by 4 bases and J by 0 bases, 3 bases remained unmatched. This CDR3 is 15 amino acids long. The germline gives CDR1 MNHEY, CDR2 SMNVEV (reference sequence). CDR3 residues: CASSSRGGSYNEQFF. The CDR3 DNA is TGTGCCAGCAGTTCTCGCGGGGGCTCCTACAATGAGCAGTTCTTC.

CDR3 in amino acids: CAWSASDLPNYGYTF. The CDR3 DNA is TGTGCCTGGAGCGCATCGGACTTGCCTAACTATGGCTACACCTTC. This chain joins TRBV30 and TRBJ1-2; no clear D. Trimming removed 3 bases from V and 0 bases from J, with 14 bases in between. Germline CDR1 GTSNPN, CDR2 SVGIG (reference sequence). The CDR3 spans 15 residues.

The chain employs TRBV6-6 and TRBJ2-7, with 7 bases that match TRBD1. With 0 bases clipped from V and 6 bases from J, the junction kept 8 bases outside the gene matches. The CDR3 extends over 15 amino acids. The germline CDR1 and CDR2 sequences are MNHNY and SVGAGI (reference sequence). CDR3 in DNA: TGTGCCAGCAGTTACTCCTTAGACAGGGAAGGCGAGCAGTACTTC. Protein sequence: CASSYSLDREGEQYF.

V gene TRBV7-9 combines with J gene TRBJ2-2, with TRBD2 matching 9 bases. The CDR3 loop spans 17 amino acids. V lost 4 bases to trimming and J lost 4 bases; unmatched junction nucleotides: 10. Looked up from germline, CDR1 is SEHNR and CDR2 is FQNEAQ (reference sequence). The CDR3 DNA reads as TGTGCCAGCAGCTCAGTCCAGCGGGGGGACCTCACCGGGGAGCTGTTTTTT. This translates into CASSSVQRGDLTGELFF. Drawing the rest from reference TRBV7-9 and TRBJ2-2, the complete variable domain is DTGVSQNPRHKITKRGQNVTFRCDPISEHNRLYWYRQTLGQGPEFLTYFQNEAQLEKSRLLSDRFSAERPKGSFSTLEIQRTEQGDSAMYLCASSSVQRGDLTGELFFGEGSRLTVL.

The CDR3: CASSPKETGPSTYEQYF. CDR3 sequence (DNA): TGTGCCAGCAGCCCGAAAGAAACGGGTCCGTCCACCTACGAGCAGTACTTC. The rearrangement joins TRBV14 to TRBJ2-7; D is unclear. The ends were cut back, 4 bases at V and 2 bases at J, with 21 bases in the middle. The CDR3 has 17 amino acids. CDR1 is SGHDN and CDR2 is FVKESK in the germline V gene. Filled out from reference TRBV14 and TRBJ2-7, the complete variable domain reads EAGVTQFPSHSVIEKGQTVTLRCDPISGHDNLYWYRRVMGKEIKFLLHFVKESKQDESGMPNNRFLAERTGGTYSTLKVQPAELEDSGVYFCASSPKETGPSTYEQYFGPGTRLTVT.

V and J are TRBV7-9 and TRBJ1-2, with D maybe TRBD1 (6 bases). V gave up 5 bases and J gave up 3 bases, with 13 bases separating them. CDR1 is SEHNR and CDR2 is FQNEAQ in the germline V gene (reference sequence). This CDR3 has 14 amino acids. The chain's CDR3 is CASSGKAGDYGYTF. CDR3 in DNA: TGTGCCAGCAGCGGGAAGGCAGGGGACTATGGCTACACCTTC.

The J gene is TRBJ1-2, the V gene TRBV7-8, with D possibly TRBD1 on 5 matching bases. This CDR3 is built from 12 residues. Deletions cut 3 bases from V and 8 bases from J, with 10 bases between. Germline V gives CDR1 SGHVS, CDR2 FQNEAQ. This chain's CDR3 is CASSLNGQGYTF. The CDR3 DNA reads TGTGCCAGCAGCTTGAATGGACAAGGCTACACCTTC.

This CDR3 is CASTPSFNQPQHF. Written as DNA, the CDR3 is TGTGCCAGCACGCCGAGTTTCAATCAGCCCCAGCATTTT. The chain recombines TRBV6-1 with TRBJ1-5; D unresolved. Trimming shortened V by 7 bases and J by 3 bases, and 10 bases separated the two germline ends. CDR3 length: 13 amino acids. Looked up from germline, CDR1 is MNHNS and CDR2 is SASEGT.

The J gene is TRBJ1-5, the V gene TRBV18, with D tentatively TRBD1 (6 bases). CDR3 length: 15 amino acids. Germline assignment: CDR1 KGHSH and CDR2 LQKENI. Trimming took 3 bases from V and 0 from J, leaving 9 bases between them. CDR3 residues: CASSPDRNSNQPQHF. As DNA, the CDR3 is TGTGCCAGCTCACCGGACAGAAATAGCAATCAGCCCCAGCATTTT. The full variable domain, completed using reference TRBV18 and TRBJ1-5, is NAGVMQNPRHLVRRRGQEARLRCSPMKGHSHVYWYRQLPEEGLKFMVYLQKENIIDESGMPKERFSAEFPKEGPSILRIQQVVRGDSAAYFCASSPDRNSNQPQHFGDGTRLSIL.

The chain recombines TRBV6-6 with TRBJ2-7, with a possible D match to TRBD1 (6 bases). The CDR3 runs to 14 residues. V was trimmed by 0 bases and J by 2 bases, leaving 8 bases between them. Germline V gives CDR1 MNHNY, CDR2 SVGAGI (reference sequence). CDR3 loop: CASSYSGAPYEQYF. CDR3 DNA: TGTGCCAGCAGTTACTCGGGGGCCCCCTACGAGCAGTACTTC.

This clone was seen just once. V and J are TRBV7-9 and TRBJ2-1; 13 bases map to TRBD2. V lost 2 bases and J lost 10; bases outside the gene matches: 8. Looked up from germline, CDR1 is SEHNR and CDR2 is FQNEAQ (reference sequence). CDR3 size: 16 residues. Here the CDR3 reads CASSLRTSGGHGEQFF. The CDR3 DNA reads TGTGCCAGCAGCTTAAGGACTAGCGGGGGACATGGGGAGCAGTTCTTC.

V is TRBV2 and J is TRBJ1-6, with 7 bases aligning to TRBD1. The CDR3 has 17 residues. Looked up from germline, CDR1 is SNHLY and CDR2 is FYNNEI. The V and J ends lost 8 bases and 6 bases, in that order; junction bases with no gene match: 16. For the CDR3, the DNA is TGTGCCAGCCGGCGGGACAGTTACATTTATACTAATTCACCCCTCCACTTT. Protein sequence: CASRRDSYIYTNSPLHF.

This chain uses TRBV11-2 with TRBJ2-1, with D unclear. This CDR3 spans 15 amino acids. V lost 7 bases and J 6 bases, leaving 19 bases between the germline ends. The germline gives CDR1 SGHAT, CDR2 FQNNGV. DNA for the CDR3: TGTGCCAGCACCAAGCACAGTCCCCCTCTCAATGAGCAGTTCTTC. Translated: CASTKHSPPLNEQFF. Full variable domain (outside the CDR3, taken from reference TRBV11-2 and TRBJ2-1): EAGVAQSPRYKIIEKRQSVAFWCNPISGHATLYWYQQILGQGPKLLIQFQNNGVVDDSQLPKDRFSAERLKGVDSTLKIQPAKLEDSAVYLCASTKHSPPLNEQFFGPGTRLTVL.

This chain uses TRBV10-3 with TRBJ2-7, with a possible D match to TRBD1 (7 bases). The V gene's germline CDR1 is ENHRY and CDR2 SYGVKD. The CDR3 extends over 14 amino acids. V lost 2 bases and J lost 3, with 11 bases in between. The chain's CDR3 is CAISEGTAGYEQYF. CDR3 sequence (DNA): TGTGCCATCAGTGAGGGGACAGCGGGCTACGAGCAGTACTTC.